This TCR beta chain was profiled in a study of blood T cell repertoires in COVID-19. Researchers sorted participants into cohorts using their self-reported clinical history. Assay used: immunoSEQ multiplex PCR; TCRdb lists only in-frame clones, some missing. The table includes roughly 150,000 clones, over 80% detected once. CDR3 length: 15 amino acids. From germline, CDR1 is SGHRS and CDR2 YFSETQ. The V end lost 2 bases, the J end lost 5 bases, and 13 bases lay between the germline ends. V usage is TRBV5-1 and J usage is TRBJ1-4, with unresolved D. Sequencing was carried out using PBMCs or T cells enriched from blood (not recorded which). This receptor was identified in a woman between 40 and 55 years old who had recovered from COVID-19. The CDR3 is CASSFDTNDNEKLFF. The DNA for the CDR3 is TGCGCCAGCAGCTTCGACACAAATGACAATGAAAAACTGTTTTTT.